These 9 T cell receptor beta chains were all obtained from the same sample, sequenced in a study of T-cell memory formation after mild COVID-19. In TCRdb, the 5' RACE reads were re-called with MiXCR into one record per CDR3 protein. There are roughly 350,000 distinct CDR3 sequences in the sample; around 28% occur only once, and less than 15% lies in the top ten. The sample was PBMCs or a T cell subset sorted from them (not recorded which). These receptors were obtained from an adult woman who had mild COVID-19 (a few samples of this study predate the infection). Cell type and time point are not known.

This clonotype showed up just a few times. The rearrangement uses TRBV11-2 and TRBJ1-1, with D possibly matching TRBD1 (5 bases). The CDR3 totals 16 residues. V lost 6 bases and J 4 bases, leaving 21 bases between the germline ends. The germline V gene encodes CDR1 SGHAT and CDR2 FQNNGV. DNA for the CDR3: TGTGCCAGCAGTTCTGAGCCGCAGGGAGTTGGCACTGAAGCTTTCTTT. Protein product: CASSSEPQGVGTEAFF.

There are a few counts of this clonotype. This CDR3 is CSARGTGEGYTF. Here the CDR3 DNA reads TGCAGTGCTAGAGGGACAGGAGAAGGCTACACCTTC. The genes are TRBV20-1 and TRBJ1-2; 7 bases are a match to TRBD1. Germline loops: CDR1 DFQATT, CDR2 SNEGSKA (reference sequence). This CDR3 is 12 amino acids long. V lost 1 base to trimming and J lost 8 bases; unmatched junction nucleotides: 4.

This clonotype showed up just a few times. V is TRBV11-3 and J is TRBJ2-1; D is undetermined. Trimming removed 5 bases from V and 5 bases from J, with 10 bases in between. Looked up from germline, CDR1 is SGHNT and CDR2 is YENEEA. The CDR3 length is 13 residues. In DNA, the CDR3 is TGTGCCAGCAGCCGAGACGGAAACAATGAGCAGTTCTTC. This sequence encodes CASSRDGNNEQFF.

The J gene is TRBJ1-3, the V gene TRBV12-3 or TRBV12-4; 7 bases map to TRBD1. V dropped 5 bases and J dropped 3; count of bases not matched to a gene: 4. The CDR3 runs 14 residues. CDR3 nucleotide sequence: TGTGCCAGCAGTAACAGGGGAAGTGGAAACACCATATATTTT. Translating gives CASSNRGSGNTIYF.

The chain links TRBV2 to TRBJ1-2; possible D gene TRBD1, 6 bases. V lost 6 bases and J 8 bases, leaving 10 bases between the germline ends. This CDR3 spans 11 amino acids. Germline values: CDR1 SNHLY, CDR2 FYNNEI. The CDR3 nucleotides read TGTGCCAGCAGGGACAGAAGAGGCTACACCTTC. Translated: CASRDRRGYTF.

This chain connects TRBV18 to TRBJ2-7; no definite D call. The germline V gene encodes CDR1 KGHSH and CDR2 LQKENI. Trimming took 0 bases from V and 6 from J, leaving 12 bases between them. This CDR3 comprises 14 residues. The CDR3 here is CASSPPPSSSEQYF. CDR3 nucleotides: TGTGCCAGCTCACCACCGCCGTCCAGCAGCGAGCAGTACTTC.

The V call is TRBV6-6, the J call TRBJ2-2; perhaps TRBD1 as D (6 bases). The germline V and J ends were trimmed by 2 bases and 7 bases, with 8 bases remaining between them. In germline, CDR1 is MNHNY, CDR2 SVGAGI (reference sequence). The CDR3 is 13 residues long. This CDR3 reads CASSYEGVGELFF. The CDR3 DNA reads TGTGCCAGCAGTTACGAGGGGGTCGGGGAGCTGTTTTTT.

This sequence joins TRBV12-5 and TRBJ1-5; D possibly corresponds to TRBD1 (5 bases). CDR1 and CDR2 from the germline V gene are LGHNT and FRNRAP. This CDR3 is 14 amino acids long. V gave up 4 bases and J gave up 0 bases, with 7 bases separating them. The CDR3 nucleotides read TGTGCTAGTGGTTCAGGGTATAGCAATCAGCCCCAGCATTTT. It codes for CASGSGYSNQPQHF.

The count of this clonotype is one. V usage is TRBV7-2 and J usage is TRBJ1-2, with 7 positions matching TRBD1. V lost 4 bases, J lost 0 bases, and 5 bases stayed unmatched. The CDR3 is made up of 15 amino acids. Germline CDR1 SGHTA, CDR2 FQGNSA. DNA for the CDR3: TGTGCCAGCAGCTGGACCGGGACAGCTAACTATGGCTACACCTTC. Translating gives CASSWTGTANYGYTF.